These 32 T cell receptor beta chains originate from one sample sequenced in a study of CD8+ T cells in alopecia areata. Specified treatment: oral pan-JAK inhibitor, 5-10 mg twice daily. Sequencing used cDNA as its template, made by extracting RNA and reverse transcribing it. Generated by immunoSEQ multiplex PCR, the TCRdb table keeps only in-frame clones and is missing some. In the table there are about 130,000 clones, nearly 55% of which are singletons. Source: CD8+ T cells sorted from blood, taken at week 4, from a patient treated with tofacitinib. These TCRs come from a human donor with alopecia areata.

This rearrangement joins TRBV13 to TRBJ2-5, with 9 bases that match TRBD2. The V segment lost 5 bases and the J segment 0 bases; nucleotides outside the gene matches: 7. This CDR3 region has 16 residues. Germline CDR1 reads PRHDT; CDR2 reads FYEKMQ (reference sequence). The chain's CDR3 is CASSHGQRGDQETQYF. The DNA for the CDR3 is TGTGCCAGCAGCCACGGCCAGCGGGGGGACCAAGAGACCCAGTACTTC.

This clone was seen just once. The chain joins TRBV29-1 to TRBJ2-6, with unresolved D. Germline-derived CDR1 and CDR2 are SQVTM and ANQGSEA. The CDR3 sequence is 13 residues long. The V and J ends lost 4 bases and 2 bases respectively, with 6 bases between them. The CDR3, as DNA: TGCAGCGTTGTGGCAGCTGGGGCCAACGTCCTGACTTTC. Translation gives CSVVAAGANVLTF. Using reference TRBV29-1 and TRBJ2-6 for the parts outside the CDR3, the full variable domain is SAVISQKPSRDICQRGTSLTIQCQVDSQVTMMFWYRQQPGQSLTLIATANQGSEATYESGFVIDKFPISRPNLTFSTLTVSNMSPEDSSIYLCSVVAAGANVLTFGAGSRLTVL.

This clone was detected once. CDR3 residues: CASSEGNEAFF. DNA for the CDR3: TGTGCCAGCAGTGAGGGCAATGAAGCTTTCTTT. The J gene is TRBJ1-1, the V gene TRBV2; D gene ambiguous. Germline assignment: CDR1 SNHLY and CDR2 FYNNEI. Trimming removed 3 bases from V and 7 bases from J, with 6 bases in between. The CDR3 spans 11 residues.

V is TRBV30 and J is TRBJ1-2; D remains unclear. This CDR3 has 12 amino acids. V was trimmed by 1 base and J by 2 bases, leaving 5 bases between them. Per germline, CDR1 GTSNPN and CDR2 SVGIG (reference sequence). The CDR3 DNA reads TGTGCCTGGAGTGGACTCAACTATGGCTACACCTTC. It encodes CAWSGLNYGYTF.

V gene TRBV9 combines with J gene TRBJ2-1; a possible D gene is TRBD1 (6 bases). The CDR3 consists of 13 residues. Trimming removed 2 bases from V and 7 bases from J, with 10 bases in between. Germline V gene data show CDR1 as SGDLS and CDR2 as YYNGEE. The CDR3 DNA follows: TGTGCCAGCAGCGTGGGGGCAGGGAATGAGCAGTTCTTC. Protein: CASSVGAGNEQFF.

The gene calls are TRBV7-9 and TRBJ2-5, with D tentatively TRBD2 (5 bases). Per germline, CDR1 SEHNR and CDR2 FQNEAQ (reference sequence). The germline V and J ends were trimmed by 2 bases and 5 bases, with 21 bases remaining between them. The CDR3 covers 17 residues. CDR3 amino acids: CASSLRTGLAAVETQYF. CDR3 DNA sequence: TGTGCCAGCAGCTTAAGAACCGGACTCGCGGCTGTGGAGACCCAGTACTTC.

A single count supports this clone. This chain connects TRBV30 to TRBJ1-1; D remains ambiguous. Germline CDR1 is GTSNPN and CDR2 is SVGIG (reference sequence). The CDR3 runs to 12 residues. V was cut by 0 bases and J by 6 bases, with 8 bases left in between. The DNA for the CDR3 is TGTGCCTGGAGTGTAGAGGGTGCTGAAGCTTTCTTT. Translating gives CAWSVEGAEAFF.

This chain connects TRBV5-8 to TRBJ1-5; no firm D call. Germline assignment: CDR1 SGHTS and CDR2 YDEGEE. The germline V and J ends were trimmed by 6 bases and 2 bases, with 12 bases remaining between them. The CDR3 runs 14 residues. The chain's CDR3 is CASIPRQGNQPQHF. CDR3 coding DNA: TGTGCCAGCATCCCCCGGCAGGGCAATCAGCCCCAGCATTTT.

This sequence joins TRBV7-9 and TRBJ2-7; maybe TRBD2 (5 bases). The CDR3 has 12 residues. Germline CDR1 SEHNR, CDR2 FQNEAQ (reference sequence). V lost 5 bases and J 5 bases, leaving 10 bases between the germline ends. This CDR3 reads CASSPEGHEQYF. CDR3 bases: TGTGCCAGCAGCCCCGAGGGCCACGAGCAGTACTTC.

The chain joins TRBV11-2 to TRBJ2-3, with 7 positions matching TRBD2. CDR1 SGHAT and CDR2 FQNNGV come from the germline V gene. Germline trimming cut 8 bases from V and 1 base from J; bases unmatched to any gene: 6. CDR3 length equals 14 residues. The CDR3 region has the DNA TGTGCCAGCGGGGAGGGGCTGGGCACAGATACGCAGTATTTT. It encodes CASGEGLGTDTQYF. The variable domain in full, completed from reference TRBV11-2 and TRBJ2-3, reads EAGVAQSPRYKIIEKRQSVAFWCNPISGHATLYWYQQILGQGPKLLIQFQNNGVVDDSQLPKDRFSAERLKGVDSTLKIQPAKLEDSAVYLCASGEGLGTDTQYFGPGTRLTVL.

This clone was detected only a few times. The chain couples TRBV29-1 to TRBJ2-7; 9 bases agree with TRBD2. Germline V gives CDR1 SQVTM, CDR2 ANQGSEA. V was clipped by 7 bases and J by 1 base; unmatched bases: 2. The CDR3 loop spans 12 amino acids. CDR3 DNA sequence: TGCAGCGCCCTAGCGGGGTCCTACGAGCAGTACTTC. As protein: CSALAGSYEQYF.

The chain links TRBV27 to TRBJ2-5, with D perhaps matching TRBD1 or TRBD2 (5 bases each). V lost 0 bases, J lost 4 bases, and 12 bases lay in between. The CDR3 length is 15 residues. CDR1 is MNHEY and CDR2 is SMNVEV in the germline V gene (reference sequence). The CDR3 nucleotides read TGTGCCAGCAGTTTATCGGGACCGGTAGGAGAGACCCAGTACTTC. Translating it yields CASSLSGPVGETQYF.

The V and J genes are TRBV5-6 and TRBJ2-7; 8 nucleotides align to TRBD1. This CDR3 comprises 15 residues. In germline, CDR1 is SGHDT, CDR2 YYEEEE. After removal of 4 bases from V and 3 bases from J, the junction contained 9 bases not matched to a gene. Here the CDR3 reads CASSVDRALNYEQYF. CDR3 DNA sequence: TGTGCCAGCAGCGTGGACAGGGCCCTGAACTACGAGCAGTACTTC.

V is TRBV19 and J is TRBJ1-1; 7 nucleotides align to TRBD1. V trimming: 3 bases; J trimming: 4 bases; junction bases outside the gene matches: 8. The CDR3 extends over 15 amino acids. CDR1 and CDR2 from the germline V gene are LNHDA and SQIVND (reference sequence). The CDR3 DNA reads as TGTGCCAGTAGTATCGGAGGGGGCTGGAGCACTGAAGCTTTCTTT. The encoded protein is CASSIGGGWSTEAFF.

A few counts support this clone. This chain joins TRBV23-1 and TRBJ1-2, with a tentative D call TRBD1 (5 bases). TRBV23-1 is identified as an open reading frame with a role that is uncertain. The V end was cut by 3 bases, the J end by 12 bases, with 14 bases between. This CDR3 spans 12 amino acids. The CDR3 loop is CASSHPVGENTF. The CDR3 nucleotides are TGCGCCAGCAGTCATCCCGTGGGGGAAAACACCTTC.

The V call is TRBV9, the J call TRBJ2-3; 7 bases fit TRBD2. V was pared by 4 bases and J by 2 bases, with 4 bases of the junction left unmatched. The CDR3 sequence is 14 residues long. Germline CDR1 reads SGDLS; CDR2 reads YYNGEE. The CDR3 region has the DNA TGTGCCAGCAGCCCCGGGGGGTACACAGATACGCAGTATTTT. Its protein is CASSPGGYTDTQYF.

This clone came up a few times. This chain uses TRBV19 with TRBJ1-1; D unresolved. The CDR3 consists of 12 residues. The V gene lost 7 bases and the J gene lost 3 bases, with 9 bases spanning the gap. CDR1 and CDR2 from the germline V gene are LNHDA and SQIVND (reference sequence). CDR3 residues: CASNERYTEAFF. Written as DNA, the CDR3 is TGTGCCAGTAACGAGCGTTACACTGAAGCTTTCTTT.

The chain uses TRBV6-1 and TRBJ2-7; D not certain. The CDR3 spans 16 residues. The germline V and J ends were trimmed by 6 bases and 4 bases, with 22 bases remaining between them. Germline-derived CDR1 and CDR2 are MNHNS and SASEGT. CDR3 in DNA: TGTGCCAGCAGGGAAAGCTGGGTAGGAATGGGATACGAGCAGTACTTC. Protein: CASRESWVGMGYEQYF.

V gene TRBV9 combines with J gene TRBJ2-5; 7 bases map to TRBD1. After removal of 3 bases from V and 4 bases from J, the junction contained 6 bases not matched to a gene. The CDR3 spans 14 residues. Germline V lookup: CDR1 SGDLS, CDR2 YYNGEE. The CDR3 nucleotides read TGTGCCAGCAGCGCCACAGGGGCGGCAGAGACCCAGTACTTC. Its protein product is CASSATGAAETQYF.

CDR3 coding DNA: TGTGCCAGCAGCTTGGTGGCGGGAAGGGCTTTCTTT. Protein sequence: CASSLVAGRAFF. The genes are TRBV5-6 and TRBJ1-1; D is uncertain. Germline CDR1 is SGHDT and CDR2 is YYEEEE. V lost 0 bases and J lost 11, with 11 bases in between. The CDR3 covers 12 residues. The whole variable domain, filled in from reference TRBV5-6 and TRBJ1-1, reads DAGVTQSPTHLIKTRGQQVTLRCSPKSGHDTVSWYQQALGQGPQFIFQYYEEEERQRGNFPDRFSGHQFPNYSSELNVNALLLGDSALYLCASSLVAGRAFFGQGTRLTVV.

In its sample, this clone was seen a few times. This chain uses TRBV29-1 with TRBJ2-7; D is undetermined. The CDR3 consists of 13 residues. CDR1 and CDR2 (germline): SQVTM, ANQGSEA. The V end lost 0 bases, the J end lost 0 bases, and 6 bases lay between the germline ends. The CDR3 coding sequence is TGCAGCGTTGAAGATTCGGTCTCCTACGAGCAGTACTTC. This codes for CSVEDSVSYEQYF.

The gene calls are TRBV2 and TRBJ1-2; D is perhaps TRBD1 (5 bases). The V gene lost 7 bases and the J gene lost 2 bases, with 8 bases spanning the gap. The CDR3 consists of 12 residues. From germline, CDR1 is SNHLY and CDR2 FYNNEI. Here the CDR3 reads CASTGTNYGYTF. As DNA, the CDR3 is TGTGCCAGCACCGGGACGAACTATGGCTACACCTTC.

J is TRBJ1-2 and V is TRBV9, with D perhaps matching TRBD1 (6 bases). In germline, CDR1 is SGDLS, CDR2 YYNGEE. This CDR3 is built from 12 residues. V was shortened by 5 bases and J by 6 bases, with 11 bases between the two germline ends. As DNA, the CDR3 is TGTGCCAGCAGGGCGGCAGGGGATGGCTACACCTTC. This translates into CASRAAGDGYTF. Complete variable domain (other parts from reference TRBV9 and TRBJ1-2): DSGVTQTPKHLITATGQRVTLRCSPRSGDLSVYWYQQSLDQGLQFLIQYYNGEERAKGNILERFSAQQFPDLHSELNLSSLELGDSALYFCASRAAGDGYTFGSGTRLTVV.

This chain links TRBV27 with TRBJ1-4, with TRBD1 identical over 7 bases. The germline V gene encodes CDR1 MNHEY and CDR2 SMNVEV (reference sequence). V lost 3 bases and J lost 3; bases outside the gene matches: 7. The CDR3 consists of 16 residues. The CDR3 region is CASSFGLGTANEKLFF. CDR3 DNA sequence: TGTGCCAGCAGTTTTGGGCTGGGGACAGCTAATGAAAAACTGTTTTTT.

The chain couples TRBV9 to TRBJ2-1, with D possibly being TRBD1 (5 bases). Germline assignment: CDR1 SGDLS and CDR2 YYNGEE. The V and J ends lost 4 bases and 9 bases respectively, with 14 bases between them. The CDR3 length is 13 residues. CDR3 nucleotide sequence: TGTGCCAGCAGCCCTTCAGGGTTTGGTGAGCAGTTCTTC. Amino acid sequence: CASSPSGFGEQFF. Using reference TRBV9 and TRBJ2-1 for the parts outside the CDR3, the full variable domain is DSGVTQTPKHLITATGQRVTLRCSPRSGDLSVYWYQQSLDQGLQFLIQYYNGEERAKGNILERFSAQQFPDLHSELNLSSLELGDSALYFCASSPSGFGEQFFGPGTRLTVL.

This chain links TRBV29-1 with TRBJ2-7; 7 nucleotides match TRBD1. The V segment lost 7 bases and the J segment 2 bases; nucleotides outside the gene matches: 8. The CDR3 has 13 residues. In germline, CDR1 is SQVTM, CDR2 ANQGSEA. CDR3 in amino acids: CSAIPTGTYEQYF. The DNA of the CDR3 is TGCAGCGCTATACCGACAGGGACCTACGAGCAGTACTTC.

This clone was detected only a few times. The genes are TRBV11-2 and TRBJ1-3, with a possible D match to TRBD1 (6 bases). The CDR3 spans 16 residues. Deletions cut 5 bases from V and 4 bases from J, with 18 bases between. The germline gives CDR1 SGHAT, CDR2 FQNNGV. The chain's CDR3 is CASSQGSQAWGNTIYF. In nucleotides, the CDR3 is TGTGCCAGCAGCCAGGGGAGTCAAGCCTGGGGAAACACCATATATTTT.

Worth noting for this clone: This sample also contains other DNA sequences that code for the same CDR3. J is TRBJ2-7 and V is TRBV9, with D hard to call. The CDR3 runs to 12 residues. The germline V gene has CDR1 SGDLS and CDR2 YYNGEE. V lost 0 bases to trimming and J lost 3 bases, with 4 bases between them. CDR3 nucleotides: TGTGCCAGCAGCGTAGACGGCTACGAGCAGTACTTC. Amino acid sequence: CASSVDGYEQYF.

This chain uses TRBV13 with TRBJ1-1; perhaps TRBD1 as D (6 bases). Looked up from germline, CDR1 is PRHDT and CDR2 is FYEKMQ (reference sequence). V lost 5 bases to trimming and J lost 7 bases, with 14 bases between them. This CDR3 contains 13 residues. CDR3 amino acids: CASSLGGGGEAFF. Here the CDR3 DNA reads TGTGCCAGCAGCCTGGGGGGCGGCGGTGAAGCTTTCTTT.

Regarding this clone: Other nucleotide sequences from this sample produce the same CDR3. V usage is TRBV7-9 and J usage is TRBJ2-7, with no clear D. The length of the CDR3 is 11 residues. The germline V gene has CDR1 SEHNR and CDR2 FQNEAQ (reference sequence). V dropped 6 bases and J dropped 0 bases, with 3 bases sitting between them. CDR3 nucleotide sequence: TGTGCCAGCAGTTTCTCCTACGAGCAGTACTTC. Its translation is CASSFSYEQYF. Full variable domain (outside the CDR3, taken from reference TRBV7-9 and TRBJ2-7): DTGVSQNPRHKITKRGQNVTFRCDPISEHNRLYWYRQTLGQGPEFLTYFQNEAQLEKSRLLSDRFSAERPKGSFSTLEIQRTEQGDSAMYLCASSFSYEQYFGPGTRLTVT.

This clone was counted a few times. The chain combines TRBV29-1 with TRBJ2-2, with 15 bases matching TRBD2. Per the germline V gene, CDR1 is SQVTM and CDR2 is ANQGSEA. The CDR3 consists of 17 residues. Trimming cost V 4 bases and J 3 bases; bases outside gene matches: 6. The CDR3 sequence is CSVAGTSGGPDTGELFF. CDR3 nucleotides: TGCAGCGTTGCCGGGACTAGCGGGGGGCCCGACACCGGGGAGCTGTTTTTT.

This clone was seen a handful of times. The chain joins TRBV11-2 to TRBJ2-7; D is unresolved. This CDR3 is 13 amino acids long. Germline CDR1 reads SGHAT; CDR2 reads FQNNGV. Trimming left V 1 base short and J 4 bases short, with 8 bases between. In DNA, the CDR3 is TGTGCCAGCAGCTTAGGGGCCATATACGAGCAGTACTTC. Translating gives CASSLGAIYEQYF.